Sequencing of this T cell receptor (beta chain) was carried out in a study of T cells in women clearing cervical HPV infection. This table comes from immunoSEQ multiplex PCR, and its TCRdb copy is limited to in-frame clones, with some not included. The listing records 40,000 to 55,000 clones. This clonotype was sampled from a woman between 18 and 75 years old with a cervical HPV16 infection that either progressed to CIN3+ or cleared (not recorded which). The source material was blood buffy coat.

The part of the CDR3 DNA that was read is TGTGCCAGCTCTGCGACAGAGCATGGC. This translates into CASSATEHG. The whole CDR3 sequence is CASSATEHGYTF. This chain connects TRBV18 to TRBJ1-2; D is possibly TRBD1 (5 bases). The read stops 3 residues short of the end of the CDR3; the missing end is completed from the germline J gene. V was pared by 6 bases and J by 6 bases, with 11 bases between. Germline CDR1 KGHSH, CDR2 LQKENI. The CDR3 extends over 12 amino acids.